Below are 4 T cell receptor beta chains sequenced from a single sample in a study of cytomegalovirus exposure and HLA in healthy donors. PCR amplification relied on 60 Vbeta primers (plus 13 Jbeta primers). Assay: immunoSEQ multiplex PCR; the TCRdb copy retains only in-frame clones and omits some. The sample contains 240,000 or so clones, 82% of which appear only once. Sequenced: PBMCs. These receptors originate from a woman between 40 and 55 years old in good health and CMV-seropositive.

In nucleotides, the CDR3 is TGTGCCAGCAGCTCCGCCCGAGACACTATTCAGTACTTC. This sequence encodes CASSSARDTIQYF. J is TRBJ2-4 and V is TRBV13; no clear D. Trimming stripped 4 bases from V and 10 bases from J, with 14 bases between. This CDR3 comprises 13 residues. Germline lookup yields CDR1 PRHDT and CDR2 FYEKMQ (reference sequence).

The chain links TRBV30 to TRBJ1-2; the match to TRBD1 covers 8 bases. The CDR3 length is 14 residues. Trimming took 1 base from V and 2 from J; bases not matched to a gene: 3. Germline CDR1 GTSNPN, CDR2 SVGIG (reference sequence). The CDR3 protein is CAWSGDRKNYGYTF. CDR3 in DNA: TGTGCCTGGAGTGGGGACAGGAAAAACTATGGCTACACCTTC.

A note on this clone: One end of the junction fails to match germline, which may point to a read error. The J gene is TRBJ2-5, the V gene TRBV7-2; 10 bases align to TRBD1. The CDR3 sequence is 13 residues long. The germline CDR1 and CDR2 sequences are SGHTA and FQGNSA. The CDR3 sequence is CASSERTGGTKDF. The DNA of the CDR3 is TGTGCCAGCAGCGAAAGGACAGGGGGTACGAAAGACTTC. Full variable domain (missing parts from reference TRBV7-2 and TRBJ2-5): GAGVSQSPSNKVTEKGKDVELRCDPISGHTALYWYRQSLGQGLEFLIYFQGNSAPDKSGLPSDRFSAERTGGSVSTLTIQRTQQEDSAVYLCASSERTGGTKDFGPGTRLLVL.

The rearrangement links TRBV7-3 to TRBJ1-2; maybe TRBD1 (6 bases). V lost 5 bases and J 7 bases, leaving 14 bases between the germline ends. The CDR3 loop spans 13 amino acids. Germline V gene data show CDR1 as SGHTA and CDR2 as FQGTGA. CDR3 sequence: CASSDTGRAGYTF. CDR3 bases: TGTGCCAGCAGCGATACAGGGCGCGCTGGCTACACCTTC.